The clone carrying this T cell receptor (beta chain) was detected many times. As yet, its antigen is unknown. This specimen comes from a study of T cell repertoires in cytomegalovirus infection. The CDR3 has 14 amino acids. V gave up 4 bases and J gave up 8 bases; unmatched junction bases: 6. Germline V gene data show CDR1 as SGHDN and CDR2 as FVKESK. Study results and limitations: The response measured ex vivo was dominated by TCR beta clonotypes (HLA-C-restricted and CMV-specific). Frequencies of public TCR beta families were cumulated, and this identified carriers of CMV plus the relevant HLA.

Each CDR3 protein is one row after TCRdb ran MiXCR on the reads. This sample has about 260,000 distinct CDR3 sequences, with approximately 14% found just once. The chain carries TRBV14 and TRBJ1-2; the match to TRBD1 covers 11 bases. The material sequenced was PBMCs. This clonotype was sampled from a human donor in good health (CMV status not recorded). Some clones in this sample may be carry-over from other donors' samples. CDR3 in amino acids: CASSPRDRGRGYTF. The DNA for the CDR3 is TGTGCCAGCAGCCCTAGGGACAGGGGGAGAGGCTACACCTTC.